The present T cell receptor beta chain was sequenced within a study of shared clonotypes between healthy human individuals. Some clones are missing from TCRdb's copy, which holds only in-frame ones; the method was immunoSEQ multiplex PCR. The repertoire includes around 2.3 million clones, about 94% of them detected once, and 0.1% to 0.15% sits in the top ten. General study results and limits: Naive subsets typically showed greater estimated richness than memory subsets.

Comment on this clone: Its antigen is unidentified.

Material: naive CD4+ T cells sorted from blood. Subset reported: CD45RA+ positively selected. This TCR was sampled from a man between 18 and 35 years old in good health.

The DNA of the CDR3 is TGTGCCAGCAGCCGAAGTAGGGATGGGTGGAATGAGCAGTTCTTC. Amino acid sequence: CASSRSRDGWNEQFF. The V call is TRBV5-4, the J call TRBJ2-1; no definite D call. The CDR3 spans 15 residues. The V end lost 4 bases, the J end lost 7 bases, and 18 bases lay between the germline ends. The germline V gene encodes CDR1 SGHNT and CDR2 YYREEE (reference sequence).